One and the same sample provided the 5 T cell receptor beta chains below, sequenced in a study of shared clonotypes between healthy human individuals. Some clones are missing from TCRdb's copy, which holds only in-frame ones; the method was immunoSEQ multiplex PCR. The table lists about 1 million clones, roughly 80% of them singletons, with approximately 1.5% in the top ten. Material for sequencing was memory CD4+ T cells sorted from blood. Subset of the sample: CD45RA-negative fraction. Receptors originate from a man between 18 and 35 years old in good health.

V is TRBV28 and J is TRBJ1-2, with D tentatively TRBD1 (5 bases). V lost 5 bases and J 0 bases, leaving 10 bases between the germline ends. This CDR3 region has 14 residues. The germline V gene encodes CDR1 MDHEN and CDR2 SYDVKM. CDR3 amino acids: CASSLGGANYGYTF. Here the CDR3 DNA reads TGTGCCAGCAGTCTGGGGGGGGCTAACTATGGCTACACCTTC.

This clone was found many times. CDR3 sequence: CASSLALDRGYGGETQYF. The CDR3 nucleotides are TGTGCCAGCAGCTTAGCGCTCGACAGGGGATATGGTGGAGAGACCCAGTACTTC. The chain carries TRBV7-8 and TRBJ2-5, with TRBD1 matching over 8 bases. V trimming: 0 bases; J trimming: 4 bases; junction bases outside the gene matches: 13. This CDR3 region has 18 residues. The germline V gene encodes CDR1 SGHVS and CDR2 FQNEAQ.

This chain links TRBV30 with TRBJ1-2; D perhaps matches TRBD1 (6 bases). The germline V gene encodes CDR1 GTSNPN and CDR2 SVGIG (reference sequence). V was shortened by 4 bases and J by 3 bases, with 18 bases between the two germline ends. There are 15 residues in the CDR3. CDR3 amino acids: CAWKRDTILYYGYTF. The CDR3, as DNA: TGTGCCTGGAAACGGGACACTATCTTGTACTATGGCTACACCTTC.

The rearrangement joins TRBV13 to TRBJ2-3; 9 nucleotides align to TRBD1. The CDR3 is 15 amino acids. From germline, CDR1 is PRHDT and CDR2 FYEKMQ (reference sequence). J was trimmed by 5 bases and V by 5 bases; bases with no gene match: 8. CDR3 sequence: CASSIWTGERDTQYF. In DNA, the CDR3 is TGTGCCAGCAGCATTTGGACAGGGGAAAGAGATACGCAGTATTTT.

Regarding this clone: A much larger clone lies one base from this, so it may be a read error. This chain uses TRBV6-4 with TRBJ2-3; D perhaps matches TRBD1 (6 bases). Trimming took off 4 bases at V and 1 base at J, with 6 bases between the two ends. The CDR3 is 13 residues long. The germline V gene encodes CDR1 MRHNA and CDR2 SNTAGT. The CDR3 bases are TGTGCCAGCAGTGGACAGGGCACAGATACGCAGTATTTT. Its protein product is CASSGQGTDTQYF.